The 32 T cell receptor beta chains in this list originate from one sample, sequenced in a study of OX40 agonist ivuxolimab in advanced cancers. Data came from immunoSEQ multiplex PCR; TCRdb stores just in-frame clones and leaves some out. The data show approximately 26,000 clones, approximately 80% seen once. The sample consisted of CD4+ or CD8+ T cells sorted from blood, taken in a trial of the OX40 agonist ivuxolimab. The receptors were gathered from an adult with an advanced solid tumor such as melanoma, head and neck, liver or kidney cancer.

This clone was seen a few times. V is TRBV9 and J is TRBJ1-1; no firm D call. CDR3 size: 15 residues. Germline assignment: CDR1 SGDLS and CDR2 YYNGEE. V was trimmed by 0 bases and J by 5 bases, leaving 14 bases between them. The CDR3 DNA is TGTGCCAGCAGCGTAGGCAGTATCATAGGGACTGAAGCTTTCTTT. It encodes CASSVGSIIGTEAFF. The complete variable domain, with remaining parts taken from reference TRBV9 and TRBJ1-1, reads DSGVTQTPKHLITATGQRVTLRCSPRSGDLSVYWYQQSLDQGLQFLIQYYNGEERAKGNILERFSAQQFPDLHSELNLSSLELGDSALYFCASSVGSIIGTEAFFGQGTRLTVV.

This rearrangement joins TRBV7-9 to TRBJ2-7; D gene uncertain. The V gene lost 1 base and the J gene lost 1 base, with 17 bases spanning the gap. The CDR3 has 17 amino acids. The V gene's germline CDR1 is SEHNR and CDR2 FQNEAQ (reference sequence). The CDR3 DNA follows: TGTGCCAGCAGCTTAGAGAGGAGAGACACCGCATCCTACGAGCAGTACTTC. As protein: CASSLERRDTASYEQYF.

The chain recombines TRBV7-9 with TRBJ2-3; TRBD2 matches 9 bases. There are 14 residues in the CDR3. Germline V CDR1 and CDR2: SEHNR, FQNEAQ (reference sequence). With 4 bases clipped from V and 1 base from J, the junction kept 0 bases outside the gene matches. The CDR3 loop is CASSSSGGTDTQYF. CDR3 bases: TGTGCCAGCAGCTCTAGCGGGGGCACAGATACGCAGTATTTT.

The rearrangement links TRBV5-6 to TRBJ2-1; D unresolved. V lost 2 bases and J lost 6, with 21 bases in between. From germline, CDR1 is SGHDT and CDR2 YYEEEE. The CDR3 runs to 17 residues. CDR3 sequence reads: CASSLRSGWTTRNEQFF. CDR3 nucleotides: TGTGCCAGCAGCTTAAGGAGTGGTTGGACCACGCGCAATGAGCAGTTCTTC.

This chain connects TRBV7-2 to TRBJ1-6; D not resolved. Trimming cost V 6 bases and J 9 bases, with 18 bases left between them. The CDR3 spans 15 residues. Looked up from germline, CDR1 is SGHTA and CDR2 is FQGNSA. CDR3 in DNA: TGTGCCAGCAGACTCCCAGGAATAGGGAGTTCACCCCTCCACTTT. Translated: CASRLPGIGSSPLHF.

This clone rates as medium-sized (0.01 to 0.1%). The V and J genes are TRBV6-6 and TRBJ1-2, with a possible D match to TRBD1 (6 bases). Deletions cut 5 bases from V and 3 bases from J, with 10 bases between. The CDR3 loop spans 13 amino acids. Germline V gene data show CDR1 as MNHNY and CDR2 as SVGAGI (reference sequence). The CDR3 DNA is TGTGCCAGCAGTAACACAGGGTACTATGGCTACACCTTC. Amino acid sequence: CASSNTGYYGYTF.

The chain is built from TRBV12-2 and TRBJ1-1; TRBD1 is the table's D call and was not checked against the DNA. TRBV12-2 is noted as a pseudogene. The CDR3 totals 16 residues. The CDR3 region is CASRLGASGQGGEAFF. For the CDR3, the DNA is TGTGCAAGTCGCTTAGGTGCCTCGGGACAGGGCGGTGAAGCTTTCTTT.

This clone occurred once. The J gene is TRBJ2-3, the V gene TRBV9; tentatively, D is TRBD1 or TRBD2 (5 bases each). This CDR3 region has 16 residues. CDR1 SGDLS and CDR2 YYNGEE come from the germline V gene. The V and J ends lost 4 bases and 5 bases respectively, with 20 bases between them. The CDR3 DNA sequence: TGTGCCAGCAGCTTCCGGGACGGGCAGAGGGGAGATACGCAGTATTTT. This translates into CASSFRDGQRGDTQYF.

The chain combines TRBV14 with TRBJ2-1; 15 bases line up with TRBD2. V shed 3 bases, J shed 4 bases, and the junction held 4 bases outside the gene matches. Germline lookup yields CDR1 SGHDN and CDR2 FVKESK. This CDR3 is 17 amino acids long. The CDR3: CASSHRGTSGGYNEQFF. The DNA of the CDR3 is TGTGCCAGCAGCCACCGGGGGACTAGCGGGGGGTACAATGAGCAGTTCTTC.

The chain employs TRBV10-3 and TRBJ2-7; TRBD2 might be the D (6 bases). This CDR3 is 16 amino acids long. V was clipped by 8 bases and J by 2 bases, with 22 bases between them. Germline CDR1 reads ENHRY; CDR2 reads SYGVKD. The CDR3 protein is CAIARPPGLETYEQYF. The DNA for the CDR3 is TGTGCCATCGCCCGGCCGCCGGGACTGGAAACCTACGAGCAGTACTTC.

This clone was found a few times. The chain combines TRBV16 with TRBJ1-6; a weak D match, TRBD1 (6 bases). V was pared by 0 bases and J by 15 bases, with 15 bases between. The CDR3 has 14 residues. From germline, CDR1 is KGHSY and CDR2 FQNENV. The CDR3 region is CASSQSSGQLGLHF. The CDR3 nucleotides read TGTGCCAGCAGCCAATCGTCTGGACAGTTAGGCCTCCACTTT.

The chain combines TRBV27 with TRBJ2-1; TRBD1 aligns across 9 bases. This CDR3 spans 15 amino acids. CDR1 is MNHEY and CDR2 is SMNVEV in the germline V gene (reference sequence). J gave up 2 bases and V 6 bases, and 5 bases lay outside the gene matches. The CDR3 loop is CASSTGQGAYNEQFF. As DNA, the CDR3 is TGTGCCAGCAGCACGGGACAGGGAGCCTACAATGAGCAGTTCTTC.

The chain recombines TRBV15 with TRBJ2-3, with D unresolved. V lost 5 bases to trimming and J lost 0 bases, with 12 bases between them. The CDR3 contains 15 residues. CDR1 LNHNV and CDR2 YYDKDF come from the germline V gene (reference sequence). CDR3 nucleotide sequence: TGTGCCACCAGCGTGATGGGCCCCAGCACAGATACGCAGTATTTT. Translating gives CATSVMGPSTDTQYF. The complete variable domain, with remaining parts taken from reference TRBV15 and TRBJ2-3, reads DAMVIQNPRYQVTQFGKPVTLSCSQTLNHNVMYWYQQKSSQAPKLLFHYYDKDFNNEADTPDNFQSRRPNTSFCFLDIRSPGLGDTAMYLCATSVMGPSTDTQYFGPGTRLTVL.

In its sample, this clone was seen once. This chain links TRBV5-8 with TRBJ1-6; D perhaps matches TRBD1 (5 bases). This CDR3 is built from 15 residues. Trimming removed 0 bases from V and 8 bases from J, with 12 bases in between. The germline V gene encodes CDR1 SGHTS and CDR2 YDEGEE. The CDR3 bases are TGTGCCAGCAGCTTGGGAGACAGTAGGGATTCACCCCTCCACTTT. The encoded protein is CASSLGDSRDSPLHF.

The CDR3 protein is CASSLSGYAGYTF. CDR3 nucleotides: TGTGCCAGCAGTTTATCAGGGTATGCTGGCTACACCTTC. The genes are TRBV27 and TRBJ1-2; no firm D call. The V gene's germline CDR1 is MNHEY and CDR2 SMNVEV (reference sequence). The CDR3 runs to 13 residues. V lost 0 bases to trimming and J lost 7 bases, with 9 bases between them.

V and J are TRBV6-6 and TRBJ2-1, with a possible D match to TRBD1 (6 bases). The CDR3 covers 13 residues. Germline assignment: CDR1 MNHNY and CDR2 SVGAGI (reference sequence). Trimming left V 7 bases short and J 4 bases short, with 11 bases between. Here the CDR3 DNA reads TGTGCCAGCACCGATACAGGGTACAATGAGCAGTTCTTC. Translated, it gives CASTDTGYNEQFF.

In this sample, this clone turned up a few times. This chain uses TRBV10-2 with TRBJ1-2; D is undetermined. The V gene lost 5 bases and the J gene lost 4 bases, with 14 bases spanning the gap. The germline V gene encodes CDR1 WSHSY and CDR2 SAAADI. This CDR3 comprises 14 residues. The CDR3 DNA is TGCGCCAGCAGTTCCGGGCCGAATTTCTATGGCTACACCTTC. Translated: CASSSGPNFYGYTF.

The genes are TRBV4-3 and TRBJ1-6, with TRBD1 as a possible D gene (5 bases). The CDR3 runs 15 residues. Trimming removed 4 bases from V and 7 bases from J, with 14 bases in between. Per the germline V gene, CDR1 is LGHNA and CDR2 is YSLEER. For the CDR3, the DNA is TGCGCCAGCAGCCCCTACCGGGGCCAGAATTCACCCCTCCACTTT. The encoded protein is CASSPYRGQNSPLHF.

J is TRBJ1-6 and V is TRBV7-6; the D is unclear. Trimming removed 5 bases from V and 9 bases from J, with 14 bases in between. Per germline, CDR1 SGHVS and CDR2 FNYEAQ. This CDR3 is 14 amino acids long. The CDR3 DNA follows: TGTGCCAGCAGCACTGGACTTTTCGGTTCACCCCTCCACTTT. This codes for CASSTGLFGSPLHF.

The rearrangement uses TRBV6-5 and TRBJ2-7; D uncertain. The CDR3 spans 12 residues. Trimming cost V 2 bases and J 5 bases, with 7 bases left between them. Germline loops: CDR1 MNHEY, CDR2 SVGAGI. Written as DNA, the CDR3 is TGTGCCAGCAGTTACGGCGTGGACGAGCAGTACTTC. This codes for CASSYGVDEQYF.

The CDR3 DNA follows: TGTGCCAGTAGACGCCGGGCCCAGAATTCACCCCTCCACTTT. Its protein is CASRRRAQNSPLHF. The chain is built from TRBV19 and TRBJ1-6, with D hard to call. Trimming removed 6 bases at V and 7 bases at J, with 13 bases between. Germline assignment: CDR1 LNHDA and CDR2 SQIVND (reference sequence). The CDR3 covers 14 residues.

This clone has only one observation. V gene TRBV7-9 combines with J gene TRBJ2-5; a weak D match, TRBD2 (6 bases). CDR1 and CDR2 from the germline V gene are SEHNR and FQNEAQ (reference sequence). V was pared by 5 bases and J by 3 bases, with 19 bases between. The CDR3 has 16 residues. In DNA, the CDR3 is TGTGCCAGCAGCCGAACGGGGGTTGGAGAAGAAGAGACCCAGTACTTC. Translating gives CASSRTGVGEEETQYF.

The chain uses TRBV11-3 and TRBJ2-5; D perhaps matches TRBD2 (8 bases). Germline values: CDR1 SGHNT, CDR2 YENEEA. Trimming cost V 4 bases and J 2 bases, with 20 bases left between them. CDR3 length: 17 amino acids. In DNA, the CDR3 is TGTGCCAGCAGCTACGGAGGGGGCGGGGGGATTCAAGAGACCCAGTACTTC. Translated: CASSYGGGGGIQETQYF. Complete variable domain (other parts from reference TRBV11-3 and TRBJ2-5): EAGVVQSPRYKIIEKKQPVAFWCNPISGHNTLYWYLQNLGQGPELLIRYENEEAVDDSQLPKDRFSAERLKGVDSTLKIQPAELGDSAVYLCASSYGGGGGIQETQYFGPGTRLLVL.

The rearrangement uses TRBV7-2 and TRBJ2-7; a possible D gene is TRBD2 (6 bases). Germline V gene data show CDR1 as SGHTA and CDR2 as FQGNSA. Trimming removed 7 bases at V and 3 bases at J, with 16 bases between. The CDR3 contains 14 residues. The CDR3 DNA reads TGTGCCAGCACCGGGACGGGGGTAAACTACGAGCAGTACTTC. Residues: CASTGTGVNYEQYF.

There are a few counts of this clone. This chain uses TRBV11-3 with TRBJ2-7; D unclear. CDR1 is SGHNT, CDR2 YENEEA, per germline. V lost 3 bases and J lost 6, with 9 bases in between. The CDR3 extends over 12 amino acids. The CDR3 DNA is TGTGCCAGCAGCTTGATTTCTGGCGAGCAGTACTTC. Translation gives CASSLISGEQYF.

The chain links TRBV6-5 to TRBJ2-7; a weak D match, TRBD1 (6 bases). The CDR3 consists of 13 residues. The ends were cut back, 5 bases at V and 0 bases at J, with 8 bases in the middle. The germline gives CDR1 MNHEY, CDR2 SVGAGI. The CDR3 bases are TGTGCCAGCAGTACAGGGTTCTCCTACGAGCAGTACTTC. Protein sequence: CASSTGFSYEQYF.

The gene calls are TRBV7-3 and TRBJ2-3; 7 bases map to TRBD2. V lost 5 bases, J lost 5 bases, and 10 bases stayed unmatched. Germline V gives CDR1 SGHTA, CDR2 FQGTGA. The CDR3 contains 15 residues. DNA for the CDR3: TGTGCCAGCAGCCCCGGGGGGTCGGAGGGAGATACGCAGTATTTT. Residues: CASSPGGSEGDTQYF.

The CDR3, as DNA: TGTGCCAGCAGCCCTACGGGGGCCTCTGGAAACACCATATATTTT. It codes for CASSPTGASGNTIYF. The chain employs TRBV9 and TRBJ1-3, with D possibly being TRBD1 (6 bases). Trimming shortened V by 4 bases and J by 0 bases, and 11 bases separated the two germline ends. The CDR3 sequence is 15 residues long. Germline loops: CDR1 SGDLS, CDR2 YYNGEE.

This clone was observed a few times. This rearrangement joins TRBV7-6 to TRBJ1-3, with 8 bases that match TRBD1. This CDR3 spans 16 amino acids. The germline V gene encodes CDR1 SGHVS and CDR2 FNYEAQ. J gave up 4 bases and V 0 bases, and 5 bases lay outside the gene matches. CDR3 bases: TGTGCCAGCAGCTTAGCAAGACAGGGGACAGGAAACACCATATATTTT. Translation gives CASSLARQGTGNTIYF.

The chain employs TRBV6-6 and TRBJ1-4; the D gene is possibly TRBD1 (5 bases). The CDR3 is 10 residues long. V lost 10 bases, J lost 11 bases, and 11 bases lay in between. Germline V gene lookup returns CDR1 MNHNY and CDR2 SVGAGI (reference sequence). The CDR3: CATGGGKLFF. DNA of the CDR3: TGTGCCACCGGCGGGGGGAAACTGTTTTTT.

The CDR3 reads CASSEFTSGGIQETQYF. The CDR3 DNA is TGTGCCAGCAGTGAATTTACTAGCGGGGGGATCCAAGAGACCCAGTACTTC. The chain combines TRBV2 with TRBJ2-5, with TRBD2 matching over 12 bases. V lost 2 bases to trimming and J lost 1 base; unmatched junction nucleotides: 5. The CDR3 covers 17 residues. The germline gives CDR1 SNHLY, CDR2 FYNNEI.

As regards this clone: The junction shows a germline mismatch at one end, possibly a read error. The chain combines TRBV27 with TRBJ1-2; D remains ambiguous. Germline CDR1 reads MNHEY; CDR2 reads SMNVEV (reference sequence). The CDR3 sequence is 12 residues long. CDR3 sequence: CASGLGPKGYTF. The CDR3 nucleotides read TGTGCCAGCGGTTTGGGCCCCAAGGGCTACACCTTC.